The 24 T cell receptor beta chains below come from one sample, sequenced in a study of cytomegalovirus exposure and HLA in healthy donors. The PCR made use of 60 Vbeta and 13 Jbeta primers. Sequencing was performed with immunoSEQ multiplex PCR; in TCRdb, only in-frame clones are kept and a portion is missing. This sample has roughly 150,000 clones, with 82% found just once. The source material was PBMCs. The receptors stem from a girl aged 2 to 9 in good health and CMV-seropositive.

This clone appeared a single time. CDR3 DNA: TGTGCCTGGAAGGGCTTTTTGGGGACAGGGGGAACCTCCTTCCAAGAGACCCAGTACTTC. Its translation: CAWKGFLGTGGTSFQETQYF. The gene calls are TRBV30 and TRBJ2-5; the match to TRBD1 covers 11 bases. CDR1 is GTSNPN, CDR2 SVGIG, per germline (reference sequence). V lost 4 bases, J lost 1 base, and 20 bases stayed unmatched. There are 20 residues in the CDR3.

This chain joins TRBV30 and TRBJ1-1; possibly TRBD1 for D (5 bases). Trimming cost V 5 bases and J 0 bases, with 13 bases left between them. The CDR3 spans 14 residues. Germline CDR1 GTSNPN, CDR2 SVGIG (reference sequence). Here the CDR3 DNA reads TGTGCCTGGTTCGACAGAGCACTGAACACTGAAGCTTTCTTT. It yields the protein CAWFDRALNTEAFF.

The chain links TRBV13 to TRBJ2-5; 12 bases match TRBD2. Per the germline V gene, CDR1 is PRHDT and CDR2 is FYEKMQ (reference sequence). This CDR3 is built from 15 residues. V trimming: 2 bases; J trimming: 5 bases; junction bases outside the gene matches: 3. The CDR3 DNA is TGTGCCAGCAGCTTAAGGACTAGCGGGAAGGAGACCCAGTACTTC. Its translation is CASSLRTSGKETQYF.

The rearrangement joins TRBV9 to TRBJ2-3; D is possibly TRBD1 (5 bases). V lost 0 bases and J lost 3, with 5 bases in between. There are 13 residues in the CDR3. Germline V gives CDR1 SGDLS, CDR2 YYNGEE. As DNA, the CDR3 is TGTGCCAGCAGCGTAGCAGGGACAGATACGCAGTATTTT. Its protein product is CASSVAGTDTQYF.

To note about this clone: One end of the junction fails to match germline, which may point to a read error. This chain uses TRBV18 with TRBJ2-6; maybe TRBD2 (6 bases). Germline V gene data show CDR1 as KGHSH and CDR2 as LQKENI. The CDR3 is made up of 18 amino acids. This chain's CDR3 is CASSPRGDFLSGANVLAF. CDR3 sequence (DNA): TGTGCCAGCTCACCACGGGGGGACTTCCTCTCTGGGGCCAACGTCCTGGCTTTC.

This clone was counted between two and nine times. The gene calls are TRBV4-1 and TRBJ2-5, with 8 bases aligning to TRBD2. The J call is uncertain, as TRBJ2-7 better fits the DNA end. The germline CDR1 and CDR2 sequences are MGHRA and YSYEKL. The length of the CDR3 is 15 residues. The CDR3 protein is CASSLTSGLNYEQYF. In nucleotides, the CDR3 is TGCGCCAGCAGCCTCACTAGCGGCCTTAACTACGAGCAGTACTTC.

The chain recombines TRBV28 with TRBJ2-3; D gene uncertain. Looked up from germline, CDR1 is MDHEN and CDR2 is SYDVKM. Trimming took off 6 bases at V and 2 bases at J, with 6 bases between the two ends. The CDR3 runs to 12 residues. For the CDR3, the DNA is TGTGCCAGCAGCCCATTCACAGATACGCAGTATTTT. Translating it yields CASSPFTDTQYF.

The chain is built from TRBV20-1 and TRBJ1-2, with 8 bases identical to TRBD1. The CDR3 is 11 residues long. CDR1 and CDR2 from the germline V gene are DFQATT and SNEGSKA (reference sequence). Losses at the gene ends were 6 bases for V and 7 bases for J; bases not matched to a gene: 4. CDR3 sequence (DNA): TGCAGTGCCAGGGGGCACGGTGGCTACACCTTC. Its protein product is CSARGHGGYTF.

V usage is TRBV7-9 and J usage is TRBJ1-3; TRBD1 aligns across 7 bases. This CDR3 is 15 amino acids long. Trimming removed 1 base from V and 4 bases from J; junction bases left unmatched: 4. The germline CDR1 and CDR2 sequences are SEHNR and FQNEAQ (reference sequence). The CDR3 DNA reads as TGTGCCAGCAGCTTAGAGGGGGCGAGAGGAAACACCATATATTTT. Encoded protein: CASSLEGARGNTIYF.

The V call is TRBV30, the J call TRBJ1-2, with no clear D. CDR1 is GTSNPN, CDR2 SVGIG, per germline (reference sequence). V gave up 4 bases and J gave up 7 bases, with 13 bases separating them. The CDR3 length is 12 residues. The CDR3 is CAWTPRVFGYTF. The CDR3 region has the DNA TGTGCCTGGACCCCGAGGGTTTTTGGCTACACCTTC.

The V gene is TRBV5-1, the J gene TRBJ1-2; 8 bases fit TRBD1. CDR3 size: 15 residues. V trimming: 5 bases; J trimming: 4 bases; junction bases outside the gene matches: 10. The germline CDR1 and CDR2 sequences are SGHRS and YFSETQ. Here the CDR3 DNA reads TGCGCCAGCAGTTCCGGGACAGGTCTTTTCTATGGCTACACCTTC. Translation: CASSSGTGLFYGYTF.

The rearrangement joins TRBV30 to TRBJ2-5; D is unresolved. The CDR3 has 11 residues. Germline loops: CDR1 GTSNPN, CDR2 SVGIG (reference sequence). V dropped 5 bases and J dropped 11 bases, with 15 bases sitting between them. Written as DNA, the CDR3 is TGTGCCTGGCAAATCGGAGAGGAGCAGTACTTC. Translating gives CAWQIGEEQYF.

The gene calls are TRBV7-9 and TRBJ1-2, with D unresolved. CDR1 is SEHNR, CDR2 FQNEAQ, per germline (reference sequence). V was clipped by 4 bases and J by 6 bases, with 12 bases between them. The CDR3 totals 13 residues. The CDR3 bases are TGTGCCAGCAGCTACGAGTGGCGGGATGGCTACACCTTC. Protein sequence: CASSYEWRDGYTF.

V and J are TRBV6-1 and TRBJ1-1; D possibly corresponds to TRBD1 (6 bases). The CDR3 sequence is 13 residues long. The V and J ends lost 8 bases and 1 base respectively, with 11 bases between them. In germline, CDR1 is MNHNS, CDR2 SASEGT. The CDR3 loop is CASRRQANTEAFF. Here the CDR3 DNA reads TGTGCCAGCCGGAGACAGGCGAACACTGAAGCTTTCTTT.

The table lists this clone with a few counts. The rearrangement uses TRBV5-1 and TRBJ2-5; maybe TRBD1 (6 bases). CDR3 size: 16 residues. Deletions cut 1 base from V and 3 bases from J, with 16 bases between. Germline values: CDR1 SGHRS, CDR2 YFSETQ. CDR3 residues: CASSLLPGHTKETQYF. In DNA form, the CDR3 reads TGCGCCAGCAGCTTGCTTCCGGGACATACTAAAGAGACCCAGTACTTC.

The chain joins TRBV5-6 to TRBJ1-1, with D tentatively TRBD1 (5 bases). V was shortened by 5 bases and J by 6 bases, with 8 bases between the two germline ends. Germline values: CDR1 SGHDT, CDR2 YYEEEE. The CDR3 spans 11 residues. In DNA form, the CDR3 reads TGTGCCAGCAGGCGGGGGTCTGAAGCTTTCTTT. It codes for CASRRGSEAFF.

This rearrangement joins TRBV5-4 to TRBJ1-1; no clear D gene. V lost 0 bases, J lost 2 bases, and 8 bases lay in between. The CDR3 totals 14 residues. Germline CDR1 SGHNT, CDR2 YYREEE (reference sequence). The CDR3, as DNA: TGTGCCAGCAGCTTGGCCCAGGTTAACACTGAAGCTTTCTTT. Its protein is CASSLAQVNTEAFF.

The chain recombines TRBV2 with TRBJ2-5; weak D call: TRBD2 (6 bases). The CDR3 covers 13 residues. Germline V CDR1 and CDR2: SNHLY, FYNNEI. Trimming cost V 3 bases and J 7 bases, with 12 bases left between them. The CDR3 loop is CASSDRRAGTQYF. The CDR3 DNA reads TGTGCCAGCAGTGATAGGAGGGCCGGGACCCAGTACTTC.

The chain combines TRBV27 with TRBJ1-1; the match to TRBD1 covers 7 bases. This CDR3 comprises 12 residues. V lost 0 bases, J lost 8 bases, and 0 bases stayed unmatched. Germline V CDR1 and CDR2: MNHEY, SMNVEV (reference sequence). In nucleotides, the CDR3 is TGTGCCAGCAGTTTATCGACAGGGGAAGCTTTCTTT. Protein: CASSLSTGEAFF.

CDR3 protein: CAWHPGLAGNIQYF. For the CDR3, the DNA is TGTGCCTGGCATCCCGGACTAGCGGGAAACATTCAGTACTTC. This rearrangement joins TRBV30 to TRBJ2-4, with 11 bases that match TRBD2. The V gene end was trimmed by 5 bases and the J gene end by 6 bases; junction bases not matched to a gene: 6. This CDR3 is 14 amino acids long. Germline-derived CDR1 and CDR2 are GTSNPN and SVGIG (reference sequence).

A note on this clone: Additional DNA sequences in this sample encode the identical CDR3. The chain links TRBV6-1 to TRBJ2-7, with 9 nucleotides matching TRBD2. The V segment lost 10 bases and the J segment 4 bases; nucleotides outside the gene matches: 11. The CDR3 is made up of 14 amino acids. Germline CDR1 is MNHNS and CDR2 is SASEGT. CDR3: CATKAGGGVYEQYF. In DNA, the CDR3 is TGTGCCACAAAAGCGGGAGGAGGCGTATACGAGCAGTACTTC.

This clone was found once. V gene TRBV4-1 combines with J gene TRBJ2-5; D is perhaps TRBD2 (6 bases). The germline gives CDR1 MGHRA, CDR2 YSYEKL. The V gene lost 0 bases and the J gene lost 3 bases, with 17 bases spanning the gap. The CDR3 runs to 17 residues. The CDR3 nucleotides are TGCGCCAGCAGCCAAGATGAGCGGGCTCTGTGGGAAGAGACCCAGTACTTC. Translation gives CASSQDERALWEETQYF.

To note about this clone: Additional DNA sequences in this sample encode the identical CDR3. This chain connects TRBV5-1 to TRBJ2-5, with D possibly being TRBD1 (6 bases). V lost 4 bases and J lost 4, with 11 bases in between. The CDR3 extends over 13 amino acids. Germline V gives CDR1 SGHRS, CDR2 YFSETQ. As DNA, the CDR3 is TGCGCCAGCAGCCTACAGGGTCGAGAGACCCAGTACTTC. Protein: CASSLQGRETQYF.

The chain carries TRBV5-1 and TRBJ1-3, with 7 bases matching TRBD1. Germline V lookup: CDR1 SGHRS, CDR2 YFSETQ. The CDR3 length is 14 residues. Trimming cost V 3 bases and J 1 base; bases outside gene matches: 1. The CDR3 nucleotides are TGCGCCAGCAGCTCGACAGGGTCTGGAAACACCATATATTTT. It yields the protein CASSSTGSGNTIYF.